This entry lists 12 T cell receptor beta chains sequenced from one sample in a study of T cells expressing NK-cell markers. TCRdb reanalyzed the 5' RACE reads, giving one entry per CDR3 protein sequence and no DNA. This sample's table reports just under 150,000 distinct CDR3 sequences. The sequencing input was blood T cells: a sorted CD56 or NKG2C T cell subset, CD4+ or CD8+ T cells, or bulk PBMC T cells (not recorded which). These TCRs come from a man between 18 and 35 years old in good health.

The genes are TRBV6-2 or TRBV6-3 and TRBJ2-7; TCRdb names TRBD2, which stays unverified in the absence of DNA. This CDR3 comprises 16 residues. The germline CDR1 and CDR2 sequences are MNHEY and SVGEGT. CDR3 protein: CASGLPGRKHYYEQYF.

This chain joins TRBV19 and TRBJ2-1; the D call of TRBD1 rests on TCRdb alone, since no DNA is present to check it. Germline CDR1 reads LNHDA; CDR2 reads SQIVND (reference sequence). This CDR3 is built from 14 residues. The CDR3 sequence is CASSFTTGPNEQFF.

V usage is TRBV29-1 and J usage is TRBJ2-1; with no DNA, the TCRdb D assignment of TRBD1 cannot be verified. Per the germline V gene, CDR1 is SQVTM and CDR2 is ANQGSEA. There are 15 residues in the CDR3. The CDR3: CSVEPPDRFHNEQFF.

V usage is TRBV15 and J usage is TRBJ2-1; as DNA is missing, the TRBD1 call by TCRdb cannot be tested. Per the germline V gene, CDR1 is LNHNV and CDR2 is YYDKDF (reference sequence). The CDR3 contains 13 residues. CDR3 sequence: CATRQGAGNEQFF.

The chain recombines TRBV23-1 with TRBJ2-3; TCRdb names TRBD1, which stays unverified in the absence of DNA. TRBV23-1 is classed as an ORF, of uncertain function. This CDR3 contains 16 residues. The chain's CDR3 is CAISPLETGGTDTQYF.

The chain is built from TRBV29-1 and TRBJ2-7. The CDR3 contains 13 residues. CDR1 is SQVTM and CDR2 is ANQGSEA in the germline V gene. This CDR3 reads CSVAVGGSYEQYF.

The chain couples TRBV2 to TRBJ1-4. The V gene's germline CDR1 is SNHLY and CDR2 FYNNEI. The CDR3 is 14 amino acids. CDR3 amino acids: CASREAGPNEKLFF.

V gene TRBV14 combines with J gene TRBJ2-5; TCRdb indicates TRBD1, and absent DNA this call remains unverified. Germline CDR1 reads SGHDN; CDR2 reads FVKESK. This CDR3 has 16 amino acids. CDR3 in amino acids: CASSQESAGKVETQYF.

The chain couples TRBV9 to TRBJ2-1; TCRdb selects TRBD1, and the lack of DNA leaves this call unchecked. This CDR3 is 15 amino acids long. Germline lookup yields CDR1 SGDLS and CDR2 YYNGEE. CDR3 amino acids: CASSGRQGFGNEQFF.

CDR3 region: CASSPGTSGTRGDTQYF. This chain uses TRBV7-9 with TRBJ2-3; lacking DNA, the TRBD2 call made by TCRdb goes unchecked. The CDR3 contains 17 residues. Germline V gene data show CDR1 as SEHNR and CDR2 as FQNEAQ (reference sequence).

The rearrangement uses TRBV11-2 and TRBJ2-5; lacking DNA, the TRBD1 call made by TCRdb goes unchecked. Germline V CDR1 and CDR2: SGHAT, FQNNGV. This CDR3 has 18 residues. The CDR3 reads CASSSFRLDRGDQETQYF. The variable domain in full, with the rest retrieved from reference TRBV11-2 and TRBJ2-5, is EAGVAQSPRYKIIEKRQSVAFWCNPISGHATLYWYQQILGQGPKLLIQFQNNGVVDDSQLPKDRFSAERLKGVDSTLKIQPAKLEDSAVYLCASSSFRLDRGDQETQYFGPGTRLLVL.

The rearrangement joins TRBV6-1 to TRBJ2-1; the TCRdb D gene call, TRBD2, has no DNA to confirm it. The CDR3 extends over 14 amino acids. Per germline, CDR1 MNHNS and CDR2 SASEGT. The CDR3 is CASTPGLGHNEQFF.